The T cell receptor (beta chain) described here comes from a study of T cell responses to AZD1222 COVID-19 vaccine. Study observations and caveats: At baseline, just a handful of AZD1222 recipients tested seropositive.

CDR3 size: 18 residues. Germline CDR1 reads LNHDA; CDR2 reads SQIVND (reference sequence). Trimming cost V 1 base and J 7 bases; bases outside gene matches: 13. TCRdb keeps only in-frame clones here, not all; method: immunoSEQ multiplex PCR. Of under 150,000 clones in the sample, 87% were seen once. Remarks on this clone: The target antigen is unknown.

Sequences were derived from peripheral blood, sampled 28 days after the second AZD1222 dose. The chain combines TRBV19 with TRBJ1-6, with 7 positions matching TRBD1. The sequence came from an adult who received the AZD1222 COVID-19 vaccine. CDR3 sequence: CASSIGGYRGRRNSPLHF. In nucleotides, the CDR3 is TGTGCCAGTAGTATAGGGGGCTACAGGGGCCGGCGGAATTCACCCCTCCACTTT.